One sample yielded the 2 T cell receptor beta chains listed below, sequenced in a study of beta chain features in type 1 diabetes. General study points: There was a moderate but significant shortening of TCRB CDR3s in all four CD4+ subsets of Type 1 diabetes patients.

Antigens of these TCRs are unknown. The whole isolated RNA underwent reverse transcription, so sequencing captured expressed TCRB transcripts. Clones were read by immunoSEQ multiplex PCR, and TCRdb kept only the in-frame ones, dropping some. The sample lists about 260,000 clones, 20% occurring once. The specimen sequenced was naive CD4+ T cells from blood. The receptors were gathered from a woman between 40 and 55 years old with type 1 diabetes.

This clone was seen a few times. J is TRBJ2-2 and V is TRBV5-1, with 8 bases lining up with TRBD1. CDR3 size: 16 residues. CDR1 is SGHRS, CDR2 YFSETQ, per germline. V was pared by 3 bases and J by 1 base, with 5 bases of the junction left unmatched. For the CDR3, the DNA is TGCGCCAGCAGCTCGCCCGGGACAGGGAACACCGGGGAGCTGTTTTTT. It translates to CASSSPGTGNTGELFF.

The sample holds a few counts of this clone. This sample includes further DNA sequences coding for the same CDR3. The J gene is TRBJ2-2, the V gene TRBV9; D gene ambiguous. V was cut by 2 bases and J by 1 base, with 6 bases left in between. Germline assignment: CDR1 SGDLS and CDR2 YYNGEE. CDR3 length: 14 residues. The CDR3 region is CASSVGLNTGELFF. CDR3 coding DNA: TGTGCCAGCAGCGTGGGCCTGAACACCGGGGAGCTGTTTTTT.